The sequence of this T cell receptor (beta chain) was determined in a study of identifying expanded T cells in peripheral blood. The CDR3 spans 15 residues. V was pared by 3 bases and J by 4 bases, with 12 bases between. Germline CDR1 and CDR2: SEHNR and FQNEAQ (reference sequence). Here immunoSEQ multiplex PCR was the method, and the copy in TCRdb shows in-frame clones only, minus some. The sample records about 86,000 clones, more than 75% being singletons. V and J are TRBV7-9 and TRBJ2-2, with D perhaps TRBD2 (5 bases). The sample comprised blood. This TCR was sampled from a person aged 18 to 70 in good health. This CDR3 reads CASSFAVAGTGELFF. The CDR3 DNA is TGTGCCAGCAGCTTCGCTGTGGCGGGCACCGGGGAGCTGTTTTTT.